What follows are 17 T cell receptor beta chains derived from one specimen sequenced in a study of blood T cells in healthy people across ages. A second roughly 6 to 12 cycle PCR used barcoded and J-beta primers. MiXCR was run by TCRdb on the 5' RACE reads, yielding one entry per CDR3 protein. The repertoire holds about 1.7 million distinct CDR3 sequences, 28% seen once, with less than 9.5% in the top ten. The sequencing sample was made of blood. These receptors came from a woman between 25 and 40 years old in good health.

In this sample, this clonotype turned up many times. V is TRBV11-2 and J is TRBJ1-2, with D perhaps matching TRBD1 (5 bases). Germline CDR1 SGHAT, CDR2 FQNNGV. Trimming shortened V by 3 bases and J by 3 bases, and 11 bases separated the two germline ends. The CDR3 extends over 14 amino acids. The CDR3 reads CASSLTQGYYGYTF. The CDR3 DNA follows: TGTGCCAGCAGCTTGACGCAGGGATACTATGGCTACACCTTC.

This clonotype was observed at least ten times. In DNA, the CDR3 is TGTGCCAGCTCACCGGGAGTAGAGCGTCGCGAGCAGTACTTC. Translated, it gives CASSPGVERREQYF. This rearrangement joins TRBV18 to TRBJ2-7; a weak D match, TRBD2 (5 bases). This CDR3 comprises 14 residues. The germline CDR1 and CDR2 sequences are KGHSH and LQKENI. V lost 3 bases, J lost 6 bases, and 15 bases lay in between.

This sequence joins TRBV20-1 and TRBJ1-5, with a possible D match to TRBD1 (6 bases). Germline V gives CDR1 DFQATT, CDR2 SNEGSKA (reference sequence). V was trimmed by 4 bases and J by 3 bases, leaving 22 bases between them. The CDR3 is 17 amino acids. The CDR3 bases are TGCAGTGCTACCGCCCTACAGGGTAGCTCGAACAATCAGCCCCAGCATTTT. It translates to CSATALQGSSNNQPQHF.

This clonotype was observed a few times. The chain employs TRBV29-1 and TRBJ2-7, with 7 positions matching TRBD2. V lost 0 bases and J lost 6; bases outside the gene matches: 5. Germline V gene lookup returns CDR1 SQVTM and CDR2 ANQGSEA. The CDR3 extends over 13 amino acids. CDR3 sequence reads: CSVEDGGVGEQYF. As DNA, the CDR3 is TGCAGCGTTGAAGATGGGGGGGTGGGCGAGCAGTACTTC.

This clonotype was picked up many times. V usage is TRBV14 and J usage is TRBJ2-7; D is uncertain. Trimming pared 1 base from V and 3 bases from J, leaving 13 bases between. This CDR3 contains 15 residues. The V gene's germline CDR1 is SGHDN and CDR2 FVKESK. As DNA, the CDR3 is TGTGCCAGCAGCCAAGGAGGCCAGACTCGCTACGAGCAGTACTTC. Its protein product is CASSQGGQTRYEQYF.

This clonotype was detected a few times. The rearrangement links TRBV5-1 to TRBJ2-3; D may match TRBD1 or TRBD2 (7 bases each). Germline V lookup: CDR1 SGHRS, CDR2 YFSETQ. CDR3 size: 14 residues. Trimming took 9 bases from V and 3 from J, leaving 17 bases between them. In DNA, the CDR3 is TGCGCCACCGGGGAGGGGGCCAGTACAGATACGCAGTATTTT. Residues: CATGEGASTDTQYF.

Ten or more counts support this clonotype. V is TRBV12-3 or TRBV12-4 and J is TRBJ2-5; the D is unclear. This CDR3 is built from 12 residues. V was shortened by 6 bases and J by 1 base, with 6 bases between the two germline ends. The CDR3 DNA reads TGTGCCAGCAGCTTGTTCCAAGAGACCCAGTACTTC. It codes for CASSLFQETQYF.

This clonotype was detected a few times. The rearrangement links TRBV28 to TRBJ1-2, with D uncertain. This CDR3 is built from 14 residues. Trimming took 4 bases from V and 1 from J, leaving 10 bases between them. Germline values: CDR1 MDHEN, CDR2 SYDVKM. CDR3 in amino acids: CASSSLKGNYGYTF. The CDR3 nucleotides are TGTGCCAGCAGTTCGCTTAAGGGTAACTATGGCTACACCTTC.

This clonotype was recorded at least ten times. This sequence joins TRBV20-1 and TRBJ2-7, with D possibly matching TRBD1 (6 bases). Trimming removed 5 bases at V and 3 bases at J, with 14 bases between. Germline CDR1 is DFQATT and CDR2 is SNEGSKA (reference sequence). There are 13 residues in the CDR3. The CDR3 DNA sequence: TGCAGTGCTCTAACAGGGTCCGACTACGAGCAGTACTTC. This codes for CSALTGSDYEQYF.

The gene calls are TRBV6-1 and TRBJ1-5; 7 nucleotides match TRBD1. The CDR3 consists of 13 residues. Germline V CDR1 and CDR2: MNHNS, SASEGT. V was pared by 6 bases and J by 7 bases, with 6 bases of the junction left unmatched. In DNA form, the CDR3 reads TGTGCCAGCAGAGGGACAGCGGGGCAGCCCCAGCATTTT. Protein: CASRGTAGQPQHF.

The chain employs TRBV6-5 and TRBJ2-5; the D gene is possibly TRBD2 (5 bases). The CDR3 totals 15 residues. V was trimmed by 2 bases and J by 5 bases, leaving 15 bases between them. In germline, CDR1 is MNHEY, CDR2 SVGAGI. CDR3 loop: CASSYEPTRRETQYF. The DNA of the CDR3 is TGTGCCAGCAGTTACGAACCTACTAGGCGGGAGACCCAGTACTTC.

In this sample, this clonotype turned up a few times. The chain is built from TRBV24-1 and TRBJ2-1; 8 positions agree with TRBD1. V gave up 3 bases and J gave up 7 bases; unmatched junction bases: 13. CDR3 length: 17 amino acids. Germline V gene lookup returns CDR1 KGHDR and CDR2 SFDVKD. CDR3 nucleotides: TGTGCCACCAGTGATACTGAGGGGCAGGGGGCCGGGAATGAGCAGTTCTTC. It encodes CATSDTEGQGAGNEQFF.

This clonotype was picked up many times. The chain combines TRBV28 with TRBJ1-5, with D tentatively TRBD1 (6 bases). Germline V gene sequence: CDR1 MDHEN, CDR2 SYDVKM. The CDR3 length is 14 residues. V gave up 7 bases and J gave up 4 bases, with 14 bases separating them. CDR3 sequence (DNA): TGTGCCAGCACCGGAGGGGGGCCGAATCAGCCCCAGCATTTT. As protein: CASTGGGPNQPQHF.

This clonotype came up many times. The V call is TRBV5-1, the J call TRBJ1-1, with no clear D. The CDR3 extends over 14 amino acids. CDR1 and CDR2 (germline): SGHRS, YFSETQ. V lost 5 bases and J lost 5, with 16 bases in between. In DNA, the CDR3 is TGCGCCAGCAGGTACATGAGCGAGGGTACTGAAGCTTTCTTT. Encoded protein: CASRYMSEGTEAFF.

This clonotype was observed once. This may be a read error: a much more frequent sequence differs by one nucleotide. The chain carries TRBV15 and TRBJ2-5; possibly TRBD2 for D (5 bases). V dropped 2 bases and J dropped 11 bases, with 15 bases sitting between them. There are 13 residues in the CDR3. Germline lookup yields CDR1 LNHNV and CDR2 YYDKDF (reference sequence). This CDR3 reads CATSRLDYNEQYF. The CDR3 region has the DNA TGTGCCACCAGCAGACTCGACTACAATGAGCAGTACTTC.

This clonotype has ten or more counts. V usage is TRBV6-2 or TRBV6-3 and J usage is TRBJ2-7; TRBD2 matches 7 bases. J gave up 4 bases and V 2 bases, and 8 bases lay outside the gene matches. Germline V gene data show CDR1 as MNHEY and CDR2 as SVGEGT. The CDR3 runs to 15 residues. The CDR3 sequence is CASSYLGGREYEQYF. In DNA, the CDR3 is TGTGCCAGCAGTTACCTCGGCGGGAGAGAGTACGAGCAGTACTTC.

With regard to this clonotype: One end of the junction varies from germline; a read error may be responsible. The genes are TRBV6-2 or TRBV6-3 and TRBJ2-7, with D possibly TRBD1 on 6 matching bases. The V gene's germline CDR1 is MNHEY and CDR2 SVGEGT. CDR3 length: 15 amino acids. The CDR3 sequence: CVSSYRQAGGYEQYF. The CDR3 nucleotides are TGTGTCAGCAGTTATAGACAGGCGGGTGGCTACGAGCAGTACTTC.